The 15 T cell receptor beta chains below come from one sample, sequenced in a study of cytomegalovirus exposure and HLA in healthy donors (dated by TCRdb to between 2016 and 2019). The library was made by the immunoSEQ multiplex PCR assay. TCRdb retrieved this table from immuneACCESS and kept in-frame rearrangements only. Not all clones are present; in checked studies, unresolved V genes account for under half, and no reason is known for the remainder. The sample data list nearly 110,000 clones, and 88% of these were observed just once. Around 1.9% of the sample goes to the ten largest clones. Sequenced: PBMCs. All receptors derive from a woman under 30 in good health and CMV-seropositive.

The rearrangement joins TRBV19 to TRBJ1-1; TRBD1 matches at 12 bases. The ends lost 1 base at V and 4 bases at J; junction bases unmatched: 1. Germline V lookup: CDR1 LNHDA, CDR2 SQIVND (reference sequence). The length of the CDR3 is 15 residues. CDR3 bases: TGTGCCAGTAGTATAGGGGACAGGGGGCTCACTGAAGCTTTCTTT. It encodes CASSIGDRGLTEAFF. Drawing the rest from reference TRBV19 and TRBJ1-1, the complete variable domain is DGGITQSPKYLFRKEGQNVTLSCEQNLNHDAMYWYRQDPGQGLRLIYYSQIVNDFQKGDIAEGYSVSREKKESFPLTVTSAQKNPTAFYLCASSIGDRGLTEAFFGQGTRLTVV.

V and J are TRBV5-6 and TRBJ2-1; 11 positions agree with TRBD1. The CDR3 length is 15 residues. Germline CDR1 and CDR2: SGHDT and YYEEEE. Trimming at V came to 3 bases and at J to 4 bases, leaving 3 bases not matched to a gene. CDR3 coding DNA: TGTGCCAGCAGCTGGGGACAGGGGGTATACAATGAGCAGTTCTTC. Translating it yields CASSWGQGVYNEQFF. Together with reference TRBV5-6 and TRBJ2-1, the CDR3 gives the full variable domain: DAGVTQSPTHLIKTRGQQVTLRCSPKSGHDTVSWYQQALGQGPQFIFQYYEEEERQRGNFPDRFSGHQFPNYSSELNVNALLLGDSALYLCASSWGQGVYNEQFFGPGTRLTVL.

The CDR3 spells CASSPSLGDFYGYTF. The CDR3 bases are TGTGCCAGCAGTCCTAGCCTCGGGGACTTCTATGGCTACACCTTC. The chain carries TRBV28 and TRBJ1-2; tentatively, D is TRBD1 (5 bases). Germline V CDR1 and CDR2: MDHEN, SYDVKM. The V gene lost 5 bases and the J gene lost 4 bases, with 17 bases spanning the gap. This CDR3 has 15 amino acids.

The rearrangement links TRBV5-4 to TRBJ2-7; 9 positions match TRBD1. The CDR3 has 14 residues. Germline values: CDR1 SGHNT, CDR2 YYREEE (reference sequence). Trimming took 2 bases from V and 3 from J; bases not matched to a gene: 3. Here the CDR3 reads CASSFGTGNYEQYF. The CDR3 DNA is TGTGCCAGCAGCTTTGGGACAGGGAACTACGAGCAGTACTTC.

The genes are TRBV7-6 and TRBJ1-6, with a weak D call TRBD1 (6 bases). Between the trimmed V and J ends, which lost 4 bases and 1 base, there was a span of 11 bases. The CDR3 has 16 amino acids. The germline V gene encodes CDR1 SGHVS and CDR2 FNYEAQ. As DNA, the CDR3 is TGTGCCAGCAGCTCCAGGGGTCGATCCTATAATTCACCCCTCCACTTT. It codes for CASSSRGRSYNSPLHF.

This rearrangement joins TRBV19 to TRBJ2-5, with D perhaps TRBD1 (5 bases). The V and J ends lost 4 bases and 1 base respectively, with 13 bases between them. The germline V gene encodes CDR1 LNHDA and CDR2 SQIVND (reference sequence). CDR3 length equals 15 residues. DNA of the CDR3: TGTGCCAGTAGTAATCGGGTTAGGGGCCAAGAGACCCAGTACTTC. This gives the protein CASSNRVRGQETQYF. Full variable domain (missing parts from reference TRBV19 and TRBJ2-5): DGGITQSPKYLFRKEGQNVTLSCEQNLNHDAMYWYRQDPGQGLRLIYYSQIVNDFQKGDIAEGYSVSREKKESFPLTVTSAQKNPTAFYLCASSNRVRGQETQYFGPGTRLLVL.

The CDR3 DNA reads TGTGCCACCAGCATCACGCCGCTAGCGAGCGAGCAGTACGTC. The encoded protein is CATSITPLASEQYV. This chain connects TRBV15 to TRBJ2-7; perhaps TRBD2 as D (6 bases). V was shortened by 4 bases and J by 6 bases, with 16 bases between the two germline ends. The CDR3 totals 14 residues. Germline values: CDR1 LNHNV, CDR2 YYDKDF (reference sequence).

The gene calls are TRBV27 and TRBJ2-7; 10 bases line up with TRBD2. Germline trimming cut 2 bases from V and 6 bases from J; bases unmatched to any gene: 7. This CDR3 is 15 amino acids long. Germline V gives CDR1 MNHEY, CDR2 SMNVEV (reference sequence). CDR3 amino acids: CASSLNTAGGREQYF. For the CDR3, the DNA is TGTGCCAGCAGTTTAAACACAGCGGGGGGGCGCGAGCAGTACTTC.

This clone was seen once. V is TRBV4-1 and J is TRBJ2-2, with 9 nucleotides matching TRBD1. The V segment lost 1 base and the J segment 2 bases; nucleotides outside the gene matches: 5. Germline V gene data show CDR1 as MGHRA and CDR2 as YSYEKL. The CDR3 is made up of 17 amino acids. DNA of the CDR3: TGCGCCAGCAGCCAAGTGCGGGGACAGGGCAACACCGGGGAGCTGTTTTTT. It codes for CASSQVRGQGNTGELFF.

This clone was found once. The chain is built from TRBV14 and TRBJ1-2, with 7 nucleotides matching TRBD1. CDR3 length equals 17 residues. V lost 0 bases, J lost 3 bases, and 10 bases stayed unmatched. From germline, CDR1 is SGHDN and CDR2 FVKESK. The CDR3, as DNA: TGTGCCAGCAGCCAAGAAGGGGACAGCGGCCCTTACTATGGCTACACCTTC. It codes for CASSQEGDSGPYYGYTF.

This rearrangement joins TRBV28 to TRBJ2-7; 8 bases map to TRBD2. The junction had 7 bases not matched to a gene; V was cut back by 6 bases and J by 6 bases. Germline CDR1 MDHEN, CDR2 SYDVKM. CDR3 length: 13 amino acids. The CDR3 spells CASRRGGRSEQYF. The CDR3, as DNA: TGTGCCAGCAGACGGGGGGGCCGGTCCGAGCAGTACTTC. Filled out from reference TRBV28 and TRBJ2-7, the complete variable domain reads DVKVTQSSRYLVKRTGEKVFLECVQDMDHENMFWYRQDPGLGLRLIYFSYDVKMKEKGDIPEGYSVSREKKERFSLILESASTNQTSMYLCASRRGGRSEQYFGPGTRLTVT.

This rearrangement joins TRBV11-3 to TRBJ2-1; D is perhaps TRBD1 (5 bases). V shed 1 base and J shed 6 bases, with 10 bases lying between them. Germline V lookup: CDR1 SGHNT, CDR2 YENEEA. The CDR3 is 14 amino acids. CDR3 nucleotide sequence: TGTGCCAGCAGCTTAGTCAGGGCTGGCAATGAGCAGTTCTTC. Encoded protein: CASSLVRAGNEQFF.

Points on this clone: Different DNA sequences within this sample yield the same CDR3. The chain joins TRBV7-2 to TRBJ2-7, with 8 positions matching TRBD1. Germline-derived CDR1 and CDR2 are SGHTA and FQGNSA. Trimming cost V 4 bases and J 2 bases; bases outside gene matches: 4. This CDR3 region has 14 residues. The CDR3 nucleotides are TGTGCCAGCAGCTCAACAGGGGGTACCTACGAGCAGTACTTC. The encoded protein is CASSSTGGTYEQYF.

The rearrangement uses TRBV7-6 and TRBJ2-2; a weak D match, TRBD1 (6 bases). Germline CDR1 reads SGHVS; CDR2 reads FNYEAQ. This CDR3 contains 16 residues. V dropped 6 bases and J dropped 2 bases, with 16 bases sitting between them. The CDR3 nucleotides are TGTGCCAGCAGTCTAGCCGGGACAAGTAACACCGGGGAGCTGTTTTTT. It translates to CASSLAGTSNTGELFF.

The chain is built from TRBV28 and TRBJ2-5, with 9 positions matching TRBD2. The CDR3 loop spans 16 amino acids. CDR1 is MDHEN and CDR2 is SYDVKM in the germline V gene. After removal of 5 bases from V and 5 bases from J, the junction contained 12 bases not matched to a gene. CDR3 nucleotide sequence: TGTGCCAGCAGTCTAAAGATGGCGGGGGGGCTTGAGACCCAGTACTTC. It translates to CASSLKMAGGLETQYF.